This section outlines one TCR beta chain sequence together with its context. The antigen remains unidentified. Germline V gene lookup returns CDR1 SGHDN and CDR2 FVKESK. V gave up 2 bases and J gave up 0 bases, with 8 bases separating them. This CDR3 comprises 14 residues. Profiled with immunoSEQ multiplex PCR; TCRdb holds only in-frame clones, not every one. The sample gives tens of thousands of clones, 80% to 95% of which show up once; about 0.45% is in the top ten. Autoimmune disease history or systemic immunosuppression led to patients being barred. The sample comes from a study of OX40 agonist ivuxolimab in advanced cancers. Study summary: Patients received ivuxolimab, an agonistic anti-OX40 (CD134) antibody.

Study-wide results and limits: Averaging showed that CD8+ T cells had more expanded clones than CD4+ did. At 0.1 to 3.0 mg/kg and by week 6, CD4+ and CD8+ T cells in the blood had expanded clonally.

Here the sequenced sample was CD4+ or CD8+ T cells sorted from blood, taken in a trial of the OX40 agonist ivuxolimab. This chain uses TRBV14 with TRBJ2-7; D call uncertain. This receptor was taken from an adult with an advanced solid tumor such as melanoma, head and neck, liver or kidney cancer. CDR3 loop: CASSQSWGSYEQYF. Written as DNA, the CDR3 is TGTGCCAGCAGCCAATCGTGGGGCTCCTACGAGCAGTACTTC.